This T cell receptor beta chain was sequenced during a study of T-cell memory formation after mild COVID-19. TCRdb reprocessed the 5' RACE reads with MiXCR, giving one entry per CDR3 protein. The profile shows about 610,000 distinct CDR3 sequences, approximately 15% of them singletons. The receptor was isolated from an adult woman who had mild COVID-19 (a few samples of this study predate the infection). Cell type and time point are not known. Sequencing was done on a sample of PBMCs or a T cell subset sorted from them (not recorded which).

The CDR3 coding sequence is TGTGCCAGCAGCAACCGGGACCGACTAAATGAAAAACTGTTTTTT. Its protein is CASSNRDRLNEKLFF. The chain employs TRBV5-4 and TRBJ1-4, with D possibly TRBD1 on 5 matching bases. Trimming pared 4 bases from V and 5 bases from J, leaving 15 bases between. Germline CDR1 is SGHNT and CDR2 is YYREEE (reference sequence). The CDR3 runs to 15 residues.